This T cell receptor (beta chain) was obtained from a study of CD8 T cells in Susac syndrome. Study-wide results and caveats: The greatest CD8+ clonal expansion in Susac occurred in TEMRA cells and in active patients.

Notes on this clonotype: Antigen unknown.

Sequencing of TCR beta was performed on blood CD8+ and CD4+ T cells. The diagnostic criteria were recently defined, and patients with Susac syndrome met them for definite or probable disease. Through negative isolation, CD4+ and CD8+ T cells were obtained, while TEMRA cells were enriched using FACS. The CDR3 covers 14 residues. Deletions cut 2 bases from V and 3 bases from J, with 10 bases between. Germline CDR1 MNHEY, CDR2 SMNVEV (reference sequence). cDNA came from 0.5 to 1 ug RNA primed by random hexamers. TCRdb re-called the immunoSEQ multiplex PCR reads through MiXCR, storing one row per CDR3 protein. This table has 75,000 to 100,000 distinct CDR3 sequences, around 94% appearing once.

The chain couples TRBV27 to TRBJ2-5; possibly TRBD1 or TRBD2 for D (5 bases each). The specimen sequenced was CD8+ T cells from PBMCs. The sequence derives from a human donor with Susac syndrome. CDR3 bases: TGTGCCAGCAGTTTAGAGGGGCCCGAAGAGACCCAGTACTTC. Its translation is CASSLEGPEETQYF.